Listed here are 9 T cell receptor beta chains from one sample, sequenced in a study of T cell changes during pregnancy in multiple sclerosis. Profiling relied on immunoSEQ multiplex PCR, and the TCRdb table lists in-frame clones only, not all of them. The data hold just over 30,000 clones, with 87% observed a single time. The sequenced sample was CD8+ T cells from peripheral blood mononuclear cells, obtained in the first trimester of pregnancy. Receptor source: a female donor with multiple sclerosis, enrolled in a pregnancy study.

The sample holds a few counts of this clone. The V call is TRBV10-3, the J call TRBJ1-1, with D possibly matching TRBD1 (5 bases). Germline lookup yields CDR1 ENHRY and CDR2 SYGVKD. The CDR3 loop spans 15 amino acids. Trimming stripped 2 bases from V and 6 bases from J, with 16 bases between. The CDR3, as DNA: TGTGCCATCAGTGAGCCCCAGGGTATGTTCGCTGAAGCTTTCTTT. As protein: CAISEPQGMFAEAFF.

CDR3 nucleotides: TGTGCCTGGGACCCTGGGGGACTAGTCGGTGAGCAGTTCTTC. This codes for CAWDPGGLVGEQFF. The chain has TRBV30 and TRBJ2-1; 8 bases line up with TRBD2. The V gene end was trimmed by 5 bases and the J gene end by 9 bases; junction bases not matched to a gene: 12. This CDR3 spans 14 amino acids. Germline V gives CDR1 GTSNPN, CDR2 SVGIG (reference sequence).

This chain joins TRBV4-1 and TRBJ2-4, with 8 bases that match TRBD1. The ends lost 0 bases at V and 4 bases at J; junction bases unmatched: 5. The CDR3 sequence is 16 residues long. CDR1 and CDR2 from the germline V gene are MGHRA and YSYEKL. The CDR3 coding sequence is TGCGCCAGCAGCCAAGATCCAGGGGGCACAAAAAACATTCAGTACTTC. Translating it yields CASSQDPGGTKNIQYF.

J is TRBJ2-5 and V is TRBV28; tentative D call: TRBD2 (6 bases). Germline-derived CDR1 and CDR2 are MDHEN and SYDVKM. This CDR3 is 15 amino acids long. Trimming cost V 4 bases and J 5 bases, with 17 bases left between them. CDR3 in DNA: TGTGCCAGCAGTTCTATCGAGGAGGGTCAGGAGACCCAGTACTTC. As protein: CASSSIEEGQETQYF.

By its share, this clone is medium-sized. CDR3 sequence (DNA): TGTGCCAGCAGCCAAGAAGGAGGGGGCGCGGATGAGCAGTTCTTC. Amino acids: CASSQEGGGADEQFF. The rearrangement uses TRBV4-2 and TRBJ2-1; perhaps TRBD1 as D (7 bases). Germline loops: CDR1 LGHNA, CDR2 YNFKEQ. V lost 0 bases and J 8 bases, leaving 14 bases between the germline ends. There are 15 residues in the CDR3.

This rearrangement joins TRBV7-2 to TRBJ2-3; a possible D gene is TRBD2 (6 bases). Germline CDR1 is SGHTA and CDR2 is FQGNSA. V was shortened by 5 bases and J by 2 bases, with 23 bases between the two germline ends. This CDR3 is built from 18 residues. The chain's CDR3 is CASSEKRVTGLLTDTQYF. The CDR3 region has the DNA TGTGCCAGCAGCGAAAAGAGAGTCACGGGACTCCTCACAGATACGCAGTATTTT.

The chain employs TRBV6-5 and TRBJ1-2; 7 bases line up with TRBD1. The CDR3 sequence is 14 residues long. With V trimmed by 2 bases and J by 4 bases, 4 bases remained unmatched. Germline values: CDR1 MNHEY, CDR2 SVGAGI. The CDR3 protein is CASSYTGQVYGYTF. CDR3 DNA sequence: TGTGCCAGCAGTTACACCGGACAGGTCTATGGCTACACCTTC.

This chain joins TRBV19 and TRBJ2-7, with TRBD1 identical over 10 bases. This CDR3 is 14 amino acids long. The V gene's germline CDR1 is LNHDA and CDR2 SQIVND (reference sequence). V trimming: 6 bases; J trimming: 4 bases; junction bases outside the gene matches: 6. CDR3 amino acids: CASSSGQGVYEQYF. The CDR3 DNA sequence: TGTGCCAGTAGCTCCGGACAGGGGGTGTACGAGCAGTACTTC.

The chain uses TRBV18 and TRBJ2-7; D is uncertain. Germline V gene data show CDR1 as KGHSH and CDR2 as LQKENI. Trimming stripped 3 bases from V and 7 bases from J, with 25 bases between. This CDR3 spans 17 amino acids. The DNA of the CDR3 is TGTGCCAGCTCACCTCTGACACCTCTGGGTCCTTTTTTGGAGCAGTACTTC. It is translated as CASSPLTPLGPFLEQYF.